This is a list of T cell receptor beta chains from one sample in a study of cytomegalovirus exposure and HLA in healthy donors. Libraries were prepared by immunoSEQ multiplex PCR; TCRdb keeps only in-frame clonotypes and omits some of them. Here the sample spans 90,000 or so clones, roughly four fifths being singletons. The sample was PBMCs. These receptor sequences come from a man aged 25 to 45 in good health and CMV-seropositive. Both conserved end residues are part of each CDR3. A D gene is named only where the DNA matches it firmly. Size values are once, few and many counts, or a class for expanded clones, and some rows have none.

V,D,J,size,DNA,CDR3
TRBV10-3,.,TRBJ1-3,few,TGTGCCATCAGCCTCGGGTTATCGACTGGAAACACCATATATTTT,CAISLGLSTGNTIYF
TRBV28,TRBD1,TRBJ2-7,.,TGTGCCAGCAGTGGCAACTGGGACAGGGTGCCCTACGAGCAGTACTTC,CASSGNWDRVPYEQYF
TRBV25-1,TRBD2,TRBJ2-1,.,TGTGCTAGCAGTTCTAGCGGGATGCTCAATGAGCAGTTCTTC,CASSSSGMLNEQFF
TRBV12-5,TRBD2,TRBJ2-1,.,TGTGCTAGTGGTCCCGGGACTAGCGGGAGTTATGAGCAGTTCTTC,CASGPGTSGSYEQFF
TRBV10-3,TRBD1,TRBJ1-2,.,TGTGCCATCAGTGAAGGTGGCCGGGGACAGGGGGCGCGAGGCTATGGCTACACCTTC,CAISEGGRGQGARGYGYTF
TRBV28,TRBD1,TRBJ1-5,.,TGTGCCAGCAGTTTTCTGACAGGGGTAAATCAGCCCCAGCATTTT,CASSFLTGVNQPQHF
TRBV7-2,.,TRBJ1-2,.,TGTGCCAGCAGCCCTCAGGCCAACTATGGCTACACCTTC,CASSPQANYGYTF
TRBV18,TRBD2,TRBJ2-7,.,TGTGCCAGCTCACCTGTAGCGGGAGCGGGCTACGAGCAGTACTTC,CASSPVAGAGYEQYF
TRBV15,TRBD2,TRBJ2-7,.,TGTGCCACCAGCAGATTGGGACTAGCGGTCTCCTACGAGCAGTACTTC,CATSRLGLAVSYEQYF
TRBV29-1,.,TRBJ2-5,.,TGCAGCGTTAACAGCCAGGCTTTGCTGGAGACCCAGTACTTC,CSVNSQALLETQYF
TRBV5-8,TRBD2,TRBJ2-1,.,TGTGCCAGCAGCTTCTCCTTTAGGACTAGTTCGGCGGAGGAGCAGTTCTTC,CASSFSFRTSSAEEQFF
TRBV15,TRBD2,TRBJ2-7,.,TGTGCCACCAGCAGTGAGCTAGCGGGCCGCTACGAGCAGTACTTC,CATSSELAGRYEQYF
TRBV25-1,.,TRBJ2-7,.,TGTGCCAGCAGTGAAGAATGGGCAGATTACGAGCAGTACTTC,CASSEEWADYEQYF
TRBV28,.,TRBJ2-7,once,TGTGCCAGCAGCATCCTACTTCTCTCCTACGAGCAGTACTTC,CASSILLLSYEQYF
TRBV19,.,TRBJ1-5,.,TGTGCCAGTAGTGACAGGATGGACGGCAATCAGCCCCAGCATTTT,CASSDRMDGNQPQHF
TRBV30,.,TRBJ2-2,once,TGTGCCTGGACAGGGGATAACACCGGGGAGCTGTTTTTT,CAWTGDNTGELFF
TRBV30,.,TRBJ1-1,.,TGTGCCTGGAGTAGGGGAAAAGCCCCTCTCCTGAACACTGAAGCTTTCTTT,CAWSRGKAPLLNTEAFF
TRBV11-2,TRBD1,TRBJ2-5,once,TGTGCCAGCAGCCCGGGGACAGGGATTTACCAAGAGACCCAGTACTTC,CASSPGTGIYQETQYF
TRBV7-9,.,TRBJ1-5,.,TGTGCCAGCGGGGTCCCGGCAGGGGATCAGCCCCAGCATTTT,CASGVPAGDQPQHF
TRBV6-1,.,TRBJ1-4,.,TGTGCCAGCAGTGAAAGGTGGACAGCCCCTAATGAAAAACTGTTTTTT,CASSERWTAPNEKLFF
TRBV28,.,TRBJ1-2,.,TGTGCCACTTCGGGTTCAAACTATGGCTACACCTTC,CATSGSNYGYTF
TRBV4-1,.,TRBJ2-7,.,TGCGCCAGCAGCCAGGGACTCCCGGGCGACGAGCAGTACTTC,CASSQGLPGDEQYF
TRBV7-6,TRBD2,TRBJ2-7,.,TGTGCCAGTAGTATTGGGGGAGGGTTGGAGGAGCAGTACTTC,CASSIGGGLEEQYF
TRBV19,.,TRBJ1-1,few,TGTGCCAGTAGTATAGACGGAGCCCGAGGAACTGAAGCTTTCTTT,CASSIDGARGTEAFF
TRBV27,TRBD1,TRBJ1-5,many,TGTGCCAGCAGGGATACCAGGGGGGTCCATCAGCCCCAGCATTTT,CASRDTRGVHQPQHF
TRBV7-2,.,TRBJ1-1,.,TGTGCCAGCAGCTTAGCGAAAGGTACAGCTAACACTGAAGCTTTCTTT,CASSLAKGTANTEAFF
TRBV20-1,.,TRBJ2-7,.,TGCAGTGCCTCCGGGGTTTGGGAGCAGTACTTC,CSASGVWEQYF
TRBV27,TRBD1,TRBJ2-3,.,TGTGCCAGCAGTACCCTGGGACAGGGGGCAGATACGCAGTATTTT,CASSTLGQGADTQYF
TRBV7-9,TRBD1,TRBJ1-4,medium-sized,TGTGCCAGCAGCCTGCGGACAGGGGCTAATGAAAAACTGTTTTTT,CASSLRTGANEKLFF
TRBV27,TRBD1,TRBJ1-6,.,TGTGCCAGCACTCAGCAGGGGGCAAATTCACCCCTCCACTTT,CASTQQGANSPLHF
TRBV20-1,TRBD1,TRBJ1-1,few,TGCAGTGCCCCCGACAGGGGGGCAGCTTTCTTT,CSAPDRGAAFF
TRBV7-2,.,TRBJ2-6,once,TGTGCCAGCAGCTCCAGGTTTTCCTCTGGGGCCAACGTCCTGACTTTC,CASSSRFSSGANVLTF
TRBV19,.,TRBJ2-3,few,TGTGCCAGTAGTATTGCCCTAGCCGGAGATACGCAGTATTTT,CASSIALAGDTQYF
TRBV28,TRBD1,TRBJ1-6,.,TGTGCCAGCAGTTCGGGTGAGGGACAGCTAAATTCACCCCTCCACTTT,CASSSGEGQLNSPLHF
TRBV10-1,.,TRBJ2-7,.,TGCGCCAGCAGTGAGTCCCCAGGGGAAGGCGAGCAGTACTTC,CASSESPGEGEQYF
TRBV18,.,TRBJ2-7,.,TGTGCCAGCTCACCACTTACAGGGACGACCTACGAGCAGTACTTC,CASSPLTGTTYEQYF
TRBV18,TRBD1,TRBJ2-7,.,TGTGCCAGCTCAGGAGGGACAGGGGGGTACGAGCAGTACTTC,CASSGGTGGYEQYF
TRBV10-1,TRBD2,TRBJ2-1,.,TGCGCCAGCAGCGTCCTAGGGACTAGCGGGATAACCGGTGAGCAGTTCTTC,CASSVLGTSGITGEQFF
TRBV6-1,.,TRBJ1-3,.,TGTGCCAGCAGTTCCGGGGTGGGTGGAAACACCATATATTTT,CASSSGVGGNTIYF
TRBV27,.,TRBJ2-4,.,TGTGCCAGCAGTTTATCCGGGGGGCTAGCCAAAAACATTCAGTACTTC,CASSLSGGLAKNIQYF
TRBV6-6,.,TRBJ1-3,.,TGTGCCAGCAGCCCCATGGAGGCCCCCTTTGGAAACACCATATATTTT,CASSPMEAPFGNTIYF
TRBV5-1,.,TRBJ2-1,.,TGCGCCAGCAGCGTTATGCGGGGCACCCGGTCGCACGAGCAGTTCTTC,CASSVMRGTRSHEQFF
TRBV19,.,TRBJ2-2,.,TGTGCCAGTAGTATTCCGGCGGGCACCGGGGAGCTGTTTTTT,CASSIPAGTGELFF
TRBV5-1,TRBD1,TRBJ1-1,.,TGCGCCAGCAGGACGACAGGGGTGAACACTGAAGCTTTCTTT,CASRTTGVNTEAFF
TRBV19,TRBD1,TRBJ1-1,.,TGTGCCAGTAGTATATCCCGGACAGGAGGGATTTTGAACACTGAAGCTTTCTTT,CASSISRTGGILNTEAFF
TRBV14,.,TRBJ2-1,.,TGTGCCAGCAGCCACCGCGAGGGCGGTGTGGTGTTCTTC,CASSHREGGVVFF
TRBV30,.,TRBJ2-7,.,TGTGCCTGGACCTTGGTCCGCGGCTCCTACGAGCAGTACTTC,CAWTLVRGSYEQYF
TRBV6-5,TRBD1,TRBJ1-1,.,TGTGCCAGCAGTTACTCAACAGGGGTGAACACTGAAGCTTTCTTT,CASSYSTGVNTEAFF
TRBV30,.,TRBJ1-4,.,TGTGCCTGGAGTGTACACGGGGGTATCGAAAAACTGTTTTTT,CAWSVHGGIEKLFF
TRBV15,TRBD2,TRBJ2-3,.,TGTGCCACCAGCCCCCGACTAGCGGGAGGGACAGATACGCAGTATTTT,CATSPRLAGGTDTQYF
TRBV9,.,TRBJ2-5,.,TGTGCCAGCAGCCCCCCGGGACGGGGGCAAGAGACCCAGTACTTC,CASSPPGRGQETQYF
TRBV5-1,TRBD2,TRBJ2-5,.,TGCGCCAGCAGCTTGACTAGCGCTGAGACCCAGTACTTC,CASSLTSAETQYF
TRBV7-9,.,TRBJ1-2,.,TGTTCCAGCAGCCCCCCCCTGGGCGCAGAATCTAACTATGGCTACACCTTC,CSSSPPLGAESNYGYTF
TRBV10-3,TRBD1,TRBJ2-6,.,TGTGCCATCACTCCGGGACAGGGGGGGAGTCTTGGGGCCAACGTCCTGACTTTC,CAITPGQGGSLGANVLTF
TRBV29-1,.,TRBJ1-1,once,TGCAGCGTTGTAGCTGGTTACACTGAAGCTTTCTTT,CSVVAGYTEAFF
TRBV9,TRBD1,TRBJ2-1,few,TGTGCCAGCAGCGTACCCCGACAGGGGGGCTACAATGAGCAGTTCTTC,CASSVPRQGGYNEQFF
TRBV19,TRBD1,TRBJ1-5,once,TGTGCCAGTAGCCCTTGGCGACAGGGAACGGTGGGCATAGGAGATCAGCCCCAGCATTTT,CASSPWRQGTVGIGDQPQHF
TRBV19,.,TRBJ2-5,.,TGTGCCAGTAGTTCAGGCGGGAAGACCTACGATCAGTACTTC,CASSSGGKTYDQYF
TRBV7-7,.,TRBJ2-1,once,TGTGCCAGCAGCTTAAACCAGGGCGCGAACTACAATGAGCAGTTCTTC,CASSLNQGANYNEQFF
TRBV7-7,.,TRBJ2-1,.,TGTGCCAGCAGCTTGAAAGGCGGGGAGCAGTTCTTC,CASSLKGGEQFF